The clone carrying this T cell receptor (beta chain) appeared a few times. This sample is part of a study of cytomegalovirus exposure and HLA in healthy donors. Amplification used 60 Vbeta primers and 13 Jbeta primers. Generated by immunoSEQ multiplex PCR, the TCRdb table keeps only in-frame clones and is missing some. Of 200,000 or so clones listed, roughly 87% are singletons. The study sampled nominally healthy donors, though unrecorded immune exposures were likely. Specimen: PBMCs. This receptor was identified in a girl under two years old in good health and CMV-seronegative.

The CDR3 sequence is CASSLVARADVQQYF. CDR3 in DNA: TGCGCCAGCAGCTTGGTCGCGAGGGCAGACGTACAGCAGTACTTC. The V gene is TRBV5-1, the J gene TRBJ2-7, with D perhaps TRBD2 (5 bases). With 0 bases removed from V and 8 bases from J, the gap between germline ends came to 18 bases. The CDR3 is 15 residues long. Germline-derived CDR1 and CDR2 are SGHRS and YFSETQ.